What follows is one T cell receptor beta chain and its context. Its matching antigen is unknown. This sample was included in a study of cytomegalovirus exposure and HLA in healthy donors. Study at large: Unique TCRs from HLA-typed donors, approximately 80 million of them, were held in an early data release.

PCR employed 60 Vbeta and 13 Jbeta primers. TCRdb's table, derived via immunoSEQ multiplex PCR, lists solely in-frame clones and lacks some. The sample has 11,000 to 15,000 clones, 63% seen once. Study-wide results and limits: According to reports, the classifier identified cytomegalovirus status with high specificity and sensitivity. Sequencing likely caused a cluster of highly shared sequence variants. Upon later analysis, HLA-associated TCR beta chains proved more clonally expanded than other, equally common chains.

The CDR3 totals 14 residues. Looked up from germline, CDR1 is MRHNA and CDR2 is SNTAGT. Losses at the gene ends were 2 bases for V and 5 bases for J; bases not matched to a gene: 0. This clonotype was obtained from a woman aged 50 to 65 in good health and CMV-seropositive. Sequenced sample: PBMCs. This rearrangement joins TRBV6-4 to TRBJ2-3; 11 nucleotides match TRBD2. CDR3 nucleotides: TGTGCCAGCAGTGACGGACTAGCGGGAGATACGCAGTATTTT. This translates into CASSDGLAGDTQYF.